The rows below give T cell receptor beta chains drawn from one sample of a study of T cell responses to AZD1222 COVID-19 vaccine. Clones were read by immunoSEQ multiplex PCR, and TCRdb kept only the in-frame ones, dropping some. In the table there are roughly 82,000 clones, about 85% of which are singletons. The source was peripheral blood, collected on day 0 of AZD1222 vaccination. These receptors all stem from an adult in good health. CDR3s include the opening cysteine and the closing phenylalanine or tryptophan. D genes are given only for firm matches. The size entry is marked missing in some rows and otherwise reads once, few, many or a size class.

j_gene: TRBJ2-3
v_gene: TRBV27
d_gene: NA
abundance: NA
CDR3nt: TGTGCCAGCCGCCACGACGCGTCTAGCGGCACAGATACGCAGTATTTT
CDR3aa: CASRHDASSGTDTQYF

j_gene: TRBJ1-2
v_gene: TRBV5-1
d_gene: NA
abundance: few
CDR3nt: TGCGCCAGCAGCTTGGAAAGGGAGAACTATGGCTACACCTTC
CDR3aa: CASSLERENYGYTF

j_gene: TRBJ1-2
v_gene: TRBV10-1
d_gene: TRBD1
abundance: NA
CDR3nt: TGCGCCAGCCCCACAGACCGGGACAGGGGCTATGGCTACACCTTC
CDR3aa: CASPTDRDRGYGYTF

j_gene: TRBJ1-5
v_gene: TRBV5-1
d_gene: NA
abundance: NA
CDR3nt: TGCGCCAGCAGCGCCGGTGATGGACAGCCCCAGCATTTT
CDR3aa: CASSAGDGQPQHF

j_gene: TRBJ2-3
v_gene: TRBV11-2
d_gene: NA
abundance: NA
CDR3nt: TGTGCCAGCAGCCTCAAGGACAGGAGGGGCACAGATACGCAGTATTTT
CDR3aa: CASSLKDRRGTDTQYF

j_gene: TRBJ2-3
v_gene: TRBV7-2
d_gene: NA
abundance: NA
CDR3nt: TGTGCCAGCAGACGAGAGATAGCAGATACGCAGTATTTT
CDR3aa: CASRREIADTQYF

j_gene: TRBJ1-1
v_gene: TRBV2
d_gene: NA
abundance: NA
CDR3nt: TGTGCCAGCAGTGATTGGGGGGAAACTGAAGCTTTCTTT
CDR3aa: CASSDWGETEAFF

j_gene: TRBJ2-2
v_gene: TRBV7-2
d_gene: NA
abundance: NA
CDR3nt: TGTGCCAGCAGCCCTGTGGGATGGGGCGGGGAGCTGTTTTTT
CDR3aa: CASSPVGWGGELFF

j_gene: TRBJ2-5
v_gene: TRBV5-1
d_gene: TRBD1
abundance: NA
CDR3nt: TGCGCCAGCAGCTTGCCGAGGACAGGGAATTCGGAGACCCAGTACTTC
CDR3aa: CASSLPRTGNSETQYF

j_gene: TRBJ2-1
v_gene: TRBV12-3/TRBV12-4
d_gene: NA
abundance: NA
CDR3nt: TGTGCCAGCAGTTTGGTTAGGCTCAATGAGCAGTTCTTC
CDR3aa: CASSLVRLNEQFF

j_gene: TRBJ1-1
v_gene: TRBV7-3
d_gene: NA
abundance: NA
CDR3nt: TGTGCCAGCAGCTTAACGGGTGGGACTGAAGCTTTCTTT
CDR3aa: CASSLTGGTEAFF

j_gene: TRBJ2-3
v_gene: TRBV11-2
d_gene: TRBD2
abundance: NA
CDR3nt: TGTGCCAGCAGCCGCCGGGGTAGCGGGGAGGATACGCAGTATTTT
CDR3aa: CASSRRGSGEDTQYF

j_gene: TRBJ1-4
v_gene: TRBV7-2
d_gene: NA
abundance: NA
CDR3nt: TGTGCCAGCAGCTTATTGCCCAGAGGTGAAAAACTGTTTTTT
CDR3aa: CASSLLPRGEKLFF

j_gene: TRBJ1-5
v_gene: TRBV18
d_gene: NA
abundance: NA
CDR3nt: TGTGCCAGCTCACCAGGGGCGGATCAGCCCCAGCATTTT
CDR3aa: CASSPGADQPQHF

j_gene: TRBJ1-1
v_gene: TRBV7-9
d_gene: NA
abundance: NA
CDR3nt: TGTGCCAGCAGCTTCGGGAGGGGGGGCGGTGAAGCTTTCTTT
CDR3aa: CASSFGRGGGEAFF

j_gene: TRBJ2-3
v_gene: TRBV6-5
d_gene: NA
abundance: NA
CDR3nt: TGTGCCAGCAGGTCCCGGGCGCTAGATACGCAGTATTTT
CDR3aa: CASRSRALDTQYF

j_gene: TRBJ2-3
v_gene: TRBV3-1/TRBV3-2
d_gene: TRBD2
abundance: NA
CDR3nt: TGTGCCAGTACCCTACTTAGCGGGGGCACAGATACGCAGTATTTT
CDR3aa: CASTLLSGGTDTQYF

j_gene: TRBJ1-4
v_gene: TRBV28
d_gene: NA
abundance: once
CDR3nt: TGTGCCAGCTACAAGAATAATGAAAAACTGTTTTTT
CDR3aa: CASYKNNEKLFF

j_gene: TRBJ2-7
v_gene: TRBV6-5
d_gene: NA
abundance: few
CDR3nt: TGTGCCAGCAGCCCCGACAGGGGAGGGTACGAGCAGTACTTC
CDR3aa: CASSPDRGGYEQYF

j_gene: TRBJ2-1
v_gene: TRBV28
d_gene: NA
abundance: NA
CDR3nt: TGTGCCAGCAGGGAGGGGGAGCAGTTCTTC
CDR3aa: CASREGEQFF

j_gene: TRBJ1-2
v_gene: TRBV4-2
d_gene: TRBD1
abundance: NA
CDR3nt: TGTGCCAGCAGCCAGGGGGGAGGGGGCAACTATGGCTACACCTTC
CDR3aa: CASSQGGGGNYGYTF

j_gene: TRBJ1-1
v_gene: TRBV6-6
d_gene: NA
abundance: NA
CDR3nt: TGTGCCAGCAGACTTGAGGGGAACACTGAAGCTTTCTTT
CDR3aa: CASRLEGNTEAFF

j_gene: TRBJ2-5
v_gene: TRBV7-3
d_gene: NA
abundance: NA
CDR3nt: TGTGCCAGCAGCCTAAACGGACCGGGTTTGGGTGGGGAGACCCAGTACTTC
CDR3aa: CASSLNGPGLGGETQYF

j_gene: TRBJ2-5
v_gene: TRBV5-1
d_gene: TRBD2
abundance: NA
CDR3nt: TGCGCCAGCAGCTTGGAGTCTAGCGGGGGAGGGGAGACCCAGTACTTC
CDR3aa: CASSLESSGGGETQYF

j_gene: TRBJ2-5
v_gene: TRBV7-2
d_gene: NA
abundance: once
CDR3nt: TGTGCCAGCAGCTTATTCCAGACCGAGACCCAGTACTTC
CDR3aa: CASSLFQTETQYF

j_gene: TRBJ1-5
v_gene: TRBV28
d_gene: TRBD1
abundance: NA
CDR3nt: TGTGCCAGCAGTCCTGGACAGGGATGGGGCAATCAGCCCCAGCATTTT
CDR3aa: CASSPGQGWGNQPQHF

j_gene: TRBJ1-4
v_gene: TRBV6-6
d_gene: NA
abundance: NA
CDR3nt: TGTGCCAGCAGCTATTCCCAAAAGGGTGGAAAACTGTTTTTT
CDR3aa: CASSYSQKGGKLFF

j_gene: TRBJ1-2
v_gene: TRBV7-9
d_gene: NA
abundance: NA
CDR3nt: TGTGCCAGCAGCCTACAGGGAGGCAACTATGGCTACACCTTC
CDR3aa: CASSLQGGNYGYTF

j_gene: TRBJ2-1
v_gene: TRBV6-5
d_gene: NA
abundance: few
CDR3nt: TGTGCCAGCGGGACCACCTCCTACAATGAGCAGTTCTTC
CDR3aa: CASGTTSYNEQFF

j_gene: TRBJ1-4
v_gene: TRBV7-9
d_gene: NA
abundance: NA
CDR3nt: TGTGCCAGCAGCAGCAGGACAGACCTCTATGGTGAAAAACTGTTTTTT
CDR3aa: CASSSRTDLYGEKLFF

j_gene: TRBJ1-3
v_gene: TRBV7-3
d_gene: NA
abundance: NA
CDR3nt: TGTGCCAGCAGCTCTGATAATGGAAACACCATATATTTT
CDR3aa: CASSSDNGNTIYF

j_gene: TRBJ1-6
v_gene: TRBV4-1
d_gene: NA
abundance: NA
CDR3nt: TGCGCCAGCAGCCAAGAAATAGATTCACCCCTCCACTTT
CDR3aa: CASSQEIDSPLHF

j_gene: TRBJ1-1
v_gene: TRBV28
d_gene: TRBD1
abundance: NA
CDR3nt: TGTGCCAGCGGGACAGGGGGCTCCAACACTGAAGCTTTCTTT
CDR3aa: CASGTGGSNTEAFF

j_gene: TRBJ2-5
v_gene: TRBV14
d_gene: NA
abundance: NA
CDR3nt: TGTGCCAGCAGCCCGTTCCGGGGCGCGAGGGAGACCCAGTACTTC
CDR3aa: CASSPFRGARETQYF

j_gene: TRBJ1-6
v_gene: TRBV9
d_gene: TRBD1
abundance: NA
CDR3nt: TGTGCCAGCAGTGTCGCGACGGGACAGGGTGATGGGGGGAATTCACCCCTCCACTTT
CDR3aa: CASSVATGQGDGGNSPLHF

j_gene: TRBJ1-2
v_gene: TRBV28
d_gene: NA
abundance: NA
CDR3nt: TGTGCCAGCAGGACCCCCAGAACCGCTAACTATGGCTACACCTTC
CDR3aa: CASRTPRTANYGYTF

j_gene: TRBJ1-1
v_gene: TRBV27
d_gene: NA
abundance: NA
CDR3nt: TGTGCCAGCAGTCGTCGGTCTTCGAACACTGAAGCTTTCTTT
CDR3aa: CASSRRSSNTEAFF

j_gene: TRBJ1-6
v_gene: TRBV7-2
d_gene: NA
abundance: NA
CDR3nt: TGTGCCAGCAGCTTAGAGCGGGGAAGAGGATCACCCCTCCACTTT
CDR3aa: CASSLERGRGSPLHF

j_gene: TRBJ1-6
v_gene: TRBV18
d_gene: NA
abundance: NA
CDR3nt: TGTGCCAGCTCACCACCGAGCGTTCCTAATTCACCCCTCCACTTT
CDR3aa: CASSPPSVPNSPLHF

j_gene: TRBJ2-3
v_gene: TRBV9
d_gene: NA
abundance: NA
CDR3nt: TGTGCCAGCAGCGTAGCGGTGGGGAGCACAGATACGCAGTATTTT
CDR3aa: CASSVAVGSTDTQYF

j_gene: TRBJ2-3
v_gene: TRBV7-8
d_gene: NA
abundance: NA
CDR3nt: TGTGCCAGCAGCTTATTCGGACAATTCGGGGATACGCAGTATTTT
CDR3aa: CASSLFGQFGDTQYF

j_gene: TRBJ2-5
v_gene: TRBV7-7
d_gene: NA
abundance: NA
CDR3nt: TGTGCTAGCAGCAGGGACCTGAGGGAGACCCAGTACTTC
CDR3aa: CASSRDLRETQYF

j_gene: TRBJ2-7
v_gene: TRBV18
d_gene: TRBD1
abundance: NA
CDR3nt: TGTGCCAGCTCACGAGGACAGGGTGGCGAGCAGTACTTC
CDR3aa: CASSRGQGGEQYF

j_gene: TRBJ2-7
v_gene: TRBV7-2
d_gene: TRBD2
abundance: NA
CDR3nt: TGTGCCAGCAGCGAGATAGCGGGGGTTACCTACGAGCAGTACTTC
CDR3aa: CASSEIAGVTYEQYF

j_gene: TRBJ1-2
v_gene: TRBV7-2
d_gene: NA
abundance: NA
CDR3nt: TGTGCCAGCAGCTTACGTGCCCTCGTGGGGGGGCTCAACTATGGCTACACCTTC
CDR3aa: CASSLRALVGGLNYGYTF

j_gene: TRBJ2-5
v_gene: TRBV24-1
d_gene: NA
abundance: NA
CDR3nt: TGTGCCACCAGTGCCCAGGGCCCATACCAAGAGACCCAGTACTTC
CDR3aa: CATSAQGPYQETQYF